The T cell receptor beta chain described here comes from a study of blood T cell repertoires in COVID-19. Turning to the study itself: Whether acute or convalescent, the COVID-19 samples came from the United States, Italy and Spain. Nucleic acid was either cDNA or gDNA, and it came from T cells, B-cell-depleted T cells, or PBMCs.

Methods used by the authors: The assay estimated nucleated cells by amplifying reference gene primers. TCRdb keeps only in-frame clones here, not all; method: immunoSEQ multiplex PCR. The V and J calls and clone size are taken from that table; D and trimming were inferred from the DNA. Counted here are under 400,000 clones, nearly 90% occurring once; the ten biggest clones make up approximately 7%. The CDR3 runs to 13 residues. Deletions cut 7 bases from V and 7 bases from J, with 11 bases between. Per the germline V gene, CDR1 is KGHSH and CDR2 is LQKENI. V and J are TRBV18 and TRBJ1-6; D uncertain. Sample: peripheral blood. The clonotype was recovered from a man in his late teens or twenties with active or convalescent COVID-19. The CDR3 here is CASLQGLNSPLHF. The CDR3 DNA reads as TGTGCCAGCTTACAAGGACTAAATTCACCCCTCCACTTT.